These T cell receptor beta chains were read from a single sample in a study of cytomegalovirus exposure and HLA in healthy donors. The repertoire was sequenced with immunoSEQ multiplex PCR; TCRdb's copy has only in-frame clones and lacks some. The sample includes over 150,000 clones, over 85% of them seen just once. Material: PBMCs. Source of these receptors: a young man in good health and CMV-seropositive. Each CDR3 is given with its conserved first and last residue.

V gene: TRBV6-6
CDR3 protein: CASSPLAGGYNEQFF

V gene: TRBV28
CDR3 protein: CASSFVGTLHEQYF

V gene: TRBV29-1
CDR3 protein: CSAGTGGKDTQYF

V gene: TRBV29-1
CDR3 protein: CSVGQLETQYF

V gene: TRBV20-1
CDR3 protein: CSANRGETQYF

V gene: TRBV5-1
CDR3 protein: CASSLNSGRVGTGELFF

V gene: TRBV21-1
CDR3 protein: CASSQTFRGNGNQPQHF

V gene: TRBV6-6
CDR3 protein: CASSSLRPSYEQYF

V gene: TRBV7-8
CDR3 protein: CASSLGLAGGLSSYEQYF

V gene: TRBV11-1
CDR3 protein: CASSFSQGTYEQYF

V gene: TRBV4-1
CDR3 protein: CASSQFSENGQPQHF

V gene: TRBV7-6
CDR3 protein: CASSSVPSHVGRASYEQFF

V gene: TRBV4-1
CDR3 protein: CASSQDTGTSGRKQYF

V gene: TRBV4-1
CDR3 protein: CASSQVGGRVEQFF

V gene: TRBV11-2
CDR3 protein: CASSQRGDRSYNEQFF

V gene: TRBV9
CDR3 protein: CASSVDAEDTQYF